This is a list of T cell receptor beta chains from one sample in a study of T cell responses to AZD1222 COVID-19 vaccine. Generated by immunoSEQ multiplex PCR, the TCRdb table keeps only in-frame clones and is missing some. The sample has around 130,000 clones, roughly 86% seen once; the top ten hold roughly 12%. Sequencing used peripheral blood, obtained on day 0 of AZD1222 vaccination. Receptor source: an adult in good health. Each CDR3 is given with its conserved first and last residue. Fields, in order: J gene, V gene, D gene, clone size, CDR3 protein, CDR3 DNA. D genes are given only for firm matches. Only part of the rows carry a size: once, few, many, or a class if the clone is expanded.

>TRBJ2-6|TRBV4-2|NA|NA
CASSARGVGANVLTF
TGTGCCAGCAGCGCAAGGGGGGTTGGGGCCAACGTCCTGACTTTC
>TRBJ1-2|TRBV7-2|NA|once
CASSLGFVFGYTF
TGTGCCAGCAGCTTAGGTTTCGTGTTCGGCTACACCTTC
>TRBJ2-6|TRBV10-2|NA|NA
CASIEVYRSGANVLTF
TGCGCCAGCATCGAGGTTTACCGCTCTGGGGCCAACGTCCTGACTTTC
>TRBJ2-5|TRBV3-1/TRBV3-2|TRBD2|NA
CASSPGLAVYQETQYF
TGTGCCAGCAGCCCAGGACTAGCGGTGTACCAAGAGACCCAGTACTTC
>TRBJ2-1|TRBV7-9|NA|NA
CASSLRLGRSTDEQFF
TGTGCCAGCAGCCTACGACTTGGACGGAGTACGGATGAGCAGTTCTTC
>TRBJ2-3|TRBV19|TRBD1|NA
CASRGYTGTGLYTTDTQYF
TGTGCCAGCAGAGGGTATACCGGGACAGGGTTGTACACCACAGATACGCAGTATTTT
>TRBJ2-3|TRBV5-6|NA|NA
CASSSNPGTYTDTQYF
TGTGCCAGCAGCTCCAACCCAGGGACCTACACAGATACGCAGTATTTT
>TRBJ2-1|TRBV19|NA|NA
CASSYMDEQFF
TGTGCCAGTTCATATATGGATGAGCAGTTCTTC
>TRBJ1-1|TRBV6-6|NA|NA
CASSYREAFF
TGTGCCAGCAGTTACAGGGAAGCTTTCTTT
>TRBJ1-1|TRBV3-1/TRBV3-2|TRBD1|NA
CASCYRQGVTEAFF
TGTGCCAGCTGCTACCGACAGGGGGTCACTGAAGCTTTCTTT
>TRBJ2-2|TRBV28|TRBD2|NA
CASSFSDGRARGELFF
TGTGCCAGCAGTTTTTCGGACGGGAGGGCCCGAGGGGAGCTGTTTTTT
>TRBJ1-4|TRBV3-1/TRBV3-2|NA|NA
CASSQGPSDNEKLFF
TGTGCCAGCAGCCAAGGGCCGTCAGATAATGAAAAACTGTTTTTT
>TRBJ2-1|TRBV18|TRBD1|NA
CASSPWPLQGATTYNEQFF
TGTGCCAGCTCACCCTGGCCCCTACAGGGGGCTACCACTTACAATGAGCAGTTCTTC
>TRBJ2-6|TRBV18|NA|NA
CASSPMGSGANVLTF
TGTGCCAGCTCACCAATGGGATCTGGGGCCAACGTCCTGACTTTC
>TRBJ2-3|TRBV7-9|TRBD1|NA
CASSSSGGVWDTQYF
TGTGCCAGCAGCTCTTCAGGGGGAGTTTGGGATACGCAGTATTTT
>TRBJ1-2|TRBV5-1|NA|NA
CASSLARGSSLRGYTF
TGCGCCAGCAGCTTGGCCAGGGGTTCCTCACTACGGGGCTACACCTTC
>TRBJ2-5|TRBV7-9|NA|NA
CASSQGGNQETQYF
TGTGCCAGCAGCCAGGGGGGGAACCAAGAGACCCAGTACTTC
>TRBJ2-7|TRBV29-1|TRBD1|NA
CSVEDRTGVYEQYF
TGCAGCGTTGAAGATCGGACAGGGGTGTACGAGCAGTACTTC
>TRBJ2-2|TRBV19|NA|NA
CASSIVPGATGELFF
TGTGCCAGTAGTATAGTTCCGGGAGCCACCGGGGAGCTGTTTTTT
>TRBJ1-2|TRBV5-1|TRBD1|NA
CASSRGDRGQTYGYTF
TGCGCCAGCAGCCGTGGAGACAGGGGACAGACCTATGGCTACACCTTC
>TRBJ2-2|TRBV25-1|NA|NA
CASSVGGSGELFF
TGTGCCAGCAGTGTTGGGGGATCCGGGGAGCTGTTTTTT
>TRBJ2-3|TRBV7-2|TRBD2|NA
CASSFRTGGRTDTQYF
TGTGCCAGCAGCTTTAGGACGGGAGGACGCACAGATACGCAGTATTTT
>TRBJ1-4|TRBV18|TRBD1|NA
CASSPLPQDRVLF
TGTGCCAGCTCACCACTGCCCCAGGACAGGGTCCTTTTT
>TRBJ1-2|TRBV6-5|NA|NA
CASSYSHDGNLYGYTF
TGTGCCAGCAGTTACTCCCATGACGGGAACCTCTATGGCTACACCTTC
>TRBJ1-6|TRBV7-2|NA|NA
CASSLDFGGISSPLHF
TGTGCCAGCAGCTTAGATTTCGGGGGGATAAGTTCACCCCTCCACTTT
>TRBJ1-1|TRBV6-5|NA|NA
CASSHSLNTEAFF
TGTGCCAGCAGTCACAGTTTGAACACTGAAGCTTTCTTT
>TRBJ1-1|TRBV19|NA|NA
CASSQVMNTEAFF
TGTGCCAGTTCGCAGGTGATGAACACTGAAGCTTTCTTT
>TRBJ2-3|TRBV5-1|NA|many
CASSLGIDRLMTDTQYF
TGCGCCAGCAGCTTGGGGATAGATCGCCTAATGACAGATACGCAGTATTTT
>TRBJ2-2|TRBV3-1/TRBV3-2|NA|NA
CASRWRKGATTGELFF
TGTGCCAGCAGATGGAGGAAAGGGGCCACCACCGGGGAGCTGTTTTTT
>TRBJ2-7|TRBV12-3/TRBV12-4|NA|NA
CASSLYEQYF
TGTGCCAGCAGTTTGTACGAGCAGTACTTC
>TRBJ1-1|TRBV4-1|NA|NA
CASSQDFTEAFF
TGCGCCAGCAGCCAAGATTTCACTGAAGCTTTCTTT
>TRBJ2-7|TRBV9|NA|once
CASSVGPSSYEQYF
TGTGCCAGCAGCGTCGGACCGAGCTCCTACGAGCAGTACTTC
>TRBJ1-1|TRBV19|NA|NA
CASSTRGVNTEAFF
TGTGCCAGTAGCACGAGGGGTGTGAACACTGAAGCTTTCTTT
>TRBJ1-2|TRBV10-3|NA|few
CAISESPQSVASRGYTF
TGTGCCATCAGTGAGTCACCCCAAAGTGTGGCGTCGCGGGGCTACACCTTC
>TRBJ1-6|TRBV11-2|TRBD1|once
CASGTLGQYNSPLHF
TGTGCCAGCGGCACGTTGGGACAGTATAATTCACCCCTCCACTTT
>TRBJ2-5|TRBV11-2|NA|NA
CASTLKWPGTQYF
TGTGCCAGCACCTTGAAGTGGCCGGGGACCCAGTACTTC
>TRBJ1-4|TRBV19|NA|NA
CASSLRLSHEKLFF
TGTGCCAGTAGTTTACGGCTTTCTCATGAAAAACTGTTTTTT
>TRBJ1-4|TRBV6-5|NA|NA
CASSLLPGKGKLFF
TGTGCCAGCAGTCTCCTACCGGGAAAAGGAAAACTGTTTTTT
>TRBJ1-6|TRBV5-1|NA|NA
CASSSRTVLNSPLHF
TGCGCCAGCAGCTCACGGACAGTGCTTAATTCACCCCTCCACTTT
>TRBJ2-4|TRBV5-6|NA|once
CASSLGRRGDIQYF
TGTGCCAGCAGCTTGGGAAGAAGGGGTGACATTCAGTACTTC
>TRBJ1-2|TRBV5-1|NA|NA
CASSLSAAVYGYTF
TGCGCCAGCAGCTTGTCCGCAGCAGTTTATGGCTACACCTTC
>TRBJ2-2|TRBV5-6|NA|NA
CASSLVGGLTGELFF
TGTGCCAGCAGCTTGGTCGGGGGGCTGACCGGGGAGCTGTTTTTT
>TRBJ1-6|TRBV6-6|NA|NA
CASSYRAYNSPLHF
TGTGCCAGCAGCTACAGGGCCTATAATTCACCCCTCCACTTT
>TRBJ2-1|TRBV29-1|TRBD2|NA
CSVGGQGLSGRATEQFF
TGCAGCGTTGGAGGGCAGGGGCTGAGCGGGAGGGCCACTGAGCAGTTCTTC
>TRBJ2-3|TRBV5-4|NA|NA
CASEGGPDTQYF
TGTGCCAGCGAAGGAGGGCCAGATACGCAGTATTTT
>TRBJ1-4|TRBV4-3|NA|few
CASSYHINEKLFF
TGCGCCAGCAGCTACCACATTAATGAAAAACTGTTTTTT
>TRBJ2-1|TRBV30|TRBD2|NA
CACRTSGSNEQFF
TGTGCCTGCCGGACTAGCGGGAGCAATGAGCAGTTCTTC
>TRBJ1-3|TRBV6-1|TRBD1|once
CASSELDRESGNTIYF
TGTGCCAGCAGTGAATTGGACAGGGAATCTGGAAACACCATATATTTT
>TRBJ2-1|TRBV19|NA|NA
CASSAGHADNEQFF
TGTGCCAGCTCAGCGGGACACGCTGACAATGAGCAGTTCTTC
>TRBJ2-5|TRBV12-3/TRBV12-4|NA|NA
CASSRGAQETQYF
TGTGCCAGCAGCAGGGGGGCTCAAGAGACCCAGTACTTC
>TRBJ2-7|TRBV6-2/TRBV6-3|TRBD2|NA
CASSTGTSSHEQYF
TGTGCCAGCAGCACCGGGACTAGTTCCCACGAGCAGTACTTC
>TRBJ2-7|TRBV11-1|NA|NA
CASSLDSTRSEQYF
TGTGCCAGCAGCTTGGATTCAACAAGGTCCGAGCAGTACTTC
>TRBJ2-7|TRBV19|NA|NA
CAKIGGKNYEQYF
TGTGCCAAGATAGGTGGGAAGAACTACGAGCAGTACTTC
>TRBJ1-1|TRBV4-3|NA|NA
CASSQGNTEAFF
TGCGCCAGCAGCCAAGGTAACACTGAAGCTTTCTTT
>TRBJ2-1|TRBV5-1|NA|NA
CASSPRTDGYNEQFF
TGCGCCAGCAGCCCCAGGACAGACGGATACAATGAGCAGTTCTTC
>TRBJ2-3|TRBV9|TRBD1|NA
CASSVGGQGTTDTQYF
TGTGCCAGCAGCGTAGGAGGACAGGGGACCACAGATACGCAGTATTTT
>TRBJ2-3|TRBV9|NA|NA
CASSPTPRTDTQYF
TGTGCCAGCAGCCCCACTCCCCGCACAGATACGCAGTATTTT